Presented here are 11 T cell receptor beta chains from one specimen sequenced in a study of CD8+ T cells in alopecia areata. The treatment here: oral pan-JAK inhibitor, 5-10 mg twice daily. cDNA serving as the sequencing template came from extracted, reverse transcribed RNA. Method: immunoSEQ multiplex PCR; TCRdb's copy keeps in-frame clones and lacks some. This sample carries roughly 180,000 clones, 55% to 70% of them seen once, and the ten largest clones take roughly 3.3%. The sample in question was CD4+ T cells sorted from blood, obtained at week 4, from a patient treated with tofacitinib. These TCRs come from a human donor with alopecia areata.

This rearrangement joins TRBV27 to TRBJ1-1; 7 bases align to TRBD1. V lost 2 bases to trimming and J lost 4 bases; unmatched junction nucleotides: 1. The CDR3 spans 13 residues. In germline, CDR1 is MNHEY, CDR2 SMNVEV (reference sequence). The CDR3 DNA reads as TGTGCCAGCAGTTTAACAGGGGTCACTGAAGCTTTCTTT. Its translation: CASSLTGVTEAFF.

The table lists this clone with a few counts. This chain uses TRBV30 with TRBJ2-3; no definite D call. The CDR3 sequence is 13 residues long. Looked up from germline, CDR1 is GTSNPN and CDR2 is SVGIG (reference sequence). V was clipped by 0 bases and J by 5 bases, with 9 bases between them. The CDR3 DNA reads TGTGCCTGGAGTGTAAAGGGTGGAGATACGCAGTATTTT. This encodes CAWSVKGGDTQYF.

The genes are TRBV7-2 and TRBJ1-4, with a weak D call TRBD1 (5 bases). Trimming cost V 5 bases and J 7 bases, with 14 bases left between them. There are 14 residues in the CDR3. The V gene's germline CDR1 is SGHTA and CDR2 FQGNSA. The CDR3 DNA is TGTGCCAGCAGCGCCATACGGGGGATTGAAAAACTGTTTTTT. This encodes CASSAIRGIEKLFF.

This clone was seen just once. The V and J genes are TRBV7-9 and TRBJ2-3, with 8 bases matching TRBD1. CDR3 size: 16 residues. The germline V gene has CDR1 SEHNR and CDR2 FQNEAQ (reference sequence). V shed 5 bases and J 1 base; nucleotides not matched to a gene: 8. CDR3 sequence reads: CASSPLAGGRTDTQYF. The DNA of the CDR3 is TGTGCCAGCAGCCCCCTCGCAGGGGGCCGCACAGATACGCAGTATTTT.

The J gene is TRBJ1-2, the V gene TRBV7-9, with D tentatively TRBD1 (5 bases). V lost 5 bases, J lost 2 bases, and 9 bases lay in between. The germline CDR1 and CDR2 sequences are SEHNR and FQNEAQ (reference sequence). CDR3 length: 13 amino acids. The CDR3 spells CASSPDRNYGYTF. The CDR3 DNA reads TGTGCCAGCAGCCCAGACAGAAACTATGGCTACACCTTC.

This clone was picked up a small number of times. The CDR3 bases are TGTGCCAGCAGTCTGGGGCTTAGCAATCAGCCCCAGCATTTT. The encoded protein is CASSLGLSNQPQHF. The V and J genes are TRBV6-6 and TRBJ1-5; a possible D gene is TRBD1 (5 bases). Germline V CDR1 and CDR2: MNHNY, SVGAGI (reference sequence). The CDR3 is 14 amino acids. V was pared by 5 bases and J by 0 bases, with 8 bases between.

Note on this clone: The sample holds other DNA sequences that translate to the same CDR3. The chain combines TRBV7-9 with TRBJ2-3; D uncertain. The CDR3 is 12 residues long. V lost 5 bases, J lost 6 bases, and 9 bases lay in between. Germline loops: CDR1 SEHNR, CDR2 FQNEAQ (reference sequence). The CDR3 region is CASSPSGDTQYF. The CDR3 nucleotides read TGTGCCAGCAGCCCATCGGGTGATACGCAGTATTTT.

J is TRBJ2-6 and V is TRBV2; D ambiguous. Germline-derived CDR1 and CDR2 are SNHLY and FYNNEI. Trimming stripped 4 bases from V and 5 bases from J, with 0 bases between. The length of the CDR3 is 11 residues. CDR3 residues: CASSGANVLTF. The CDR3 DNA sequence: TGTGCCAGCAGTGGGGCCAACGTCCTGACTTTC. The full variable domain, in which reference TRBV2 and TRBJ2-6 provide the parts outside the CDR3, is EPEVTQTPSHQVTQMGQEVILRCVPISNHLYFYWYRQILGQKVEFLVSFYNNEISEKSEIFDDQFSVERPDGSNFTLKIRSTKLEDSAMYFCASSGANVLTFGAGSRLTVL.

This clone has more than one count but fewer than ten. The CDR3 region has the DNA TGCAGCGCTGGAAGGGCCAGGGCTTACAATGAGCAGTTCTTC. It codes for CSAGRARAYNEQFF. The rearrangement links TRBV29-1 to TRBJ2-1; D is possibly TRBD1 (5 bases). The V end was cut by 7 bases, the J end by 4 bases, with 17 bases between. This CDR3 is 14 amino acids long. Germline loops: CDR1 SQVTM, CDR2 ANQGSEA.

The chain uses TRBV27 and TRBJ2-3, with a tentative D call TRBD2 (7 bases). CDR3 length: 14 amino acids. Between the trimmed V and J ends, which lost 2 bases and 9 bases, there was a span of 15 bases. The germline V gene has CDR1 MNHEY and CDR2 SMNVEV (reference sequence). The CDR3 spells CASSLRGGAQTQYF. The CDR3 nucleotides read TGTGCCAGCAGTTTAAGAGGGGGGGCCCAAACGCAGTATTTT.

The J gene is TRBJ2-5, the V gene TRBV7-6; D may match TRBD1 or TRBD2 (5 bases each). Germline CDR1 SGHVS, CDR2 FNYEAQ. V lost 1 base and J lost 3, with 12 bases in between. This CDR3 spans 15 amino acids. Here the CDR3 reads CASSLVGGDEETQYF. Written as DNA, the CDR3 is TGTGCCAGCAGCTTAGTTGGTGGGGACGAAGAGACCCAGTACTTC.